A single sample is the source of the 6 T cell receptor beta chains below, sequenced in a study of blood T cell repertoires in COVID-19. Profiled with immunoSEQ multiplex PCR; TCRdb holds only in-frame clones, not every one. The table has about 130,000 clones, roughly four fifths seen once; the top ten hold about 20%. Sequencing used PBMCs or T cells enriched from blood (not recorded which). The receptors stem from a man younger than 45 who had recovered from COVID-19.

This chain joins TRBV12-3 or TRBV12-4 and TRBJ1-2, with no clear D. The CDR3 runs 13 residues. With 5 bases removed from V and 0 bases from J, the gap between germline ends came to 7 bases. CDR3 amino acids: CASSLSPNYGYTF. CDR3 nucleotides: TGTGCCAGCAGTCTCAGTCCTAACTATGGCTACACCTTC.

This clone has just one count. The CDR3 loop is CASSPLGGRAPLHF. The CDR3 nucleotides are TGTGCCAGCAGCCCGTTGGGGGGGCGGGCACCCCTCCACTTT. The chain has TRBV3-1 (or the pseudogene TRBV3-2) and TRBJ1-6, with D possibly matching TRBD1 (6 bases). CDR1 and CDR2 from the germline V gene are LGHDT and YNNKEL (reference sequence). The CDR3 length is 14 residues. V was trimmed by 4 bases and J by 11 bases, leaving 15 bases between them.

V and J are TRBV3-1 (or the pseudogene TRBV3-2) and TRBJ2-5, with D possibly TRBD2 on 6 matching bases. The V end was cut by 4 bases, the J end by 0 bases, with 9 bases between. Per the germline V gene, CDR1 is LGHDT and CDR2 is YNNKEL (reference sequence). There are 14 residues in the CDR3. CDR3 loop: CASSPWDYQETQYF. CDR3 in DNA: TGTGCCAGCAGCCCATGGGACTACCAAGAGACCCAGTACTTC.

The chain couples TRBV2 to TRBJ2-1; no clear D gene. CDR1 and CDR2 from the germline V gene are SNHLY and FYNNEI. V lost 5 bases and J 0 bases, leaving 8 bases between the germline ends. CDR3 size: 14 residues. CDR3 protein: CASSQTSSYNEQFF. DNA for the CDR3: TGTGCCAGCAGTCAAACAAGCTCCTACAATGAGCAGTTCTTC.

The sample holds one count of this clone. The rearrangement joins TRBV11-2 to TRBJ1-1; 10 bases are a match to TRBD1. V gave up 4 bases and J gave up 7 bases; unmatched junction bases: 6. CDR1 is SGHAT, CDR2 FQNNGV, per germline. The CDR3 length is 14 residues. The CDR3 region is CASSYGTGENEAFF. CDR3 nucleotides: TGTGCCAGCAGCTACGGGACAGGGGAGAATGAAGCTTTCTTT.

This clone was seen only a few times. The chain recombines TRBV5-5 with TRBJ1-2; D perhaps matches TRBD1 (5 bases). V was pared by 0 bases and J by 5 bases, with 8 bases between. This CDR3 comprises 13 residues. Germline V CDR1 and CDR2: SGHKS, YYEKEE (reference sequence). CDR3 bases: TGTGCCAGCAGCTTGGCGGGGGGGTATGGCTACACCTTC. Translated, it gives CASSLAGGYGYTF.